The present entry profiles one TCR beta chain with its context. No antigen is known for it. This sample is drawn from a study of T cell responses to AZD1222 COVID-19 vaccine. V was trimmed by 2 bases and J by 4 bases, leaving 9 bases between them. The CDR3 extends over 14 amino acids. Germline CDR1 and CDR2: WNHNN and SYGVQD (reference sequence). Repertoires were generated with immunoSEQ multiplex PCR, while TCRdb's copy carries only in-frame clones and drops some. The sample includes tens of thousands of clones, 80% of them seen just once. Study results and caveats: Donors, mostly white British, included more females; clonal diversity was possibly underestimated. With two AZD1222 doses given, Spike-specific TCR breadth and depth both rose.

This chain connects TRBV10-1 to TRBJ1-5; TRBD1 is a possible D gene (6 bases). The material was peripheral blood, obtained on day 0 of AZD1222 vaccination. This clonotype was sampled from an adult in good health. CDR3 bases: TGCGCCAGCAGTGAGGGGCAGGGGAATCAGCCCCAGCATTTT. It codes for CASSEGQGNQPQHF.